The clone carrying this T cell receptor (beta chain) occurred a few times. Its target is unknown. The sample belongs to a study of post-analysis software for immune sequencing data. Broader study findings: Patients with multiple sclerosis recorded significantly lower normalized Chao1 diversity than controls, the study found. Patients showed TRBV5-6, TRBV5-1 and TRBV20-1 among five TRBV segments more frequent than in controls.

cDNA libraries for TCR beta contained unique molecular identifiers. From the PCR reads, TCRdb called clonotypes with MiXCR, one entry per CDR3 protein. The sample comprises some 890,000 distinct CDR3 sequences, under 70% of which are singletons, and approximately 4.5% rests with the top ten. V was shortened by 4 bases and J by 9 bases, with 25 bases between the two germline ends. The CDR3 loop spans 16 amino acids. In germline, CDR1 is DFQATT, CDR2 SNEGSKA (reference sequence). This clonotype originated in a girl aged 5-17 years with multiple sclerosis. This chain connects TRBV20-1 to TRBJ2-1, with D perhaps TRBD1 or TRBD2 (5 bases each). The sample comprised blood. DNA for the CDR3: TGCAGTGCTACAGGCCCCTCCGGGACCGCATATGGTGAGCAGTTCTTC. It codes for CSATGPSGTAYGEQFF.